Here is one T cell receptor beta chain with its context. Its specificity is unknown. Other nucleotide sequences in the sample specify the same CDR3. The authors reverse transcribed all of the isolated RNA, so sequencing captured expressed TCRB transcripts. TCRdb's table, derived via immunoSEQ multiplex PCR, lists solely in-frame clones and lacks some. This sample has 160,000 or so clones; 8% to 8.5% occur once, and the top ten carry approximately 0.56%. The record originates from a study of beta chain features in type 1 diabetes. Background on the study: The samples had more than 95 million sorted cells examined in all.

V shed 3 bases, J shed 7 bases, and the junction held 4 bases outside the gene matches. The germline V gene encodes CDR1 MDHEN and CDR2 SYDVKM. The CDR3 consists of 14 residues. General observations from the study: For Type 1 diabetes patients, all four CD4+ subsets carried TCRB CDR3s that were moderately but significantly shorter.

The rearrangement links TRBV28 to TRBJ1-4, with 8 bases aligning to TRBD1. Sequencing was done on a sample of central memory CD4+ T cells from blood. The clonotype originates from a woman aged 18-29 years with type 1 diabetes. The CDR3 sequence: CASSLTGAGEKLFF. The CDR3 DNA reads TGTGCCAGCAGTTTGACAGGGGCTGGTGAAAAACTGTTTTTT.